The sequence of this T cell receptor beta chain was determined in a study of T-cell memory formation after mild COVID-19. Study-wide results and limits: Cross-reactive memory seemingly joined, as some responding clones were found in pre-infection memory. Those CD4+ clones that contracted were mainly in CM and EM (CD8+ ones in EMRA).

Germline values: CDR1 MNHEY, CDR2 SMNVEV (reference sequence). Deletions cut 5 bases from V and 0 bases from J, with 13 bases between. The CDR3 sequence is 15 residues long. Amplification by 5'RACE using constant-segment primers produced TCR alpha and TCR beta cDNA libraries that carried sample barcodes and UMIs. Each CDR3 protein is one row after TCRdb ran MiXCR on the 5' RACE reads. The sample shows 300,000 to 400,000 distinct CDR3 sequences, around 20% of them seen only once. With regard to this clonotype: Its antigen is not identified.

This TCR was recovered from an adult woman who had mild COVID-19 (a few samples of this study predate the infection). Cell type and time point are not known. The sample comprised PBMCs or a T cell subset sorted from them (not recorded which). The rearrangement links TRBV27 to TRBJ1-2; possible D gene TRBD1, 6 bases. The CDR3: CASSNTGPANYGYTF. CDR3 DNA sequence: TGTGCCAGCAGTAATACAGGGCCCGCTAACTATGGCTACACCTTC.